Included here is one T cell receptor beta chain sequence, with context. These data come from a study of blood T cell repertoires in COVID-19. About the research overall: T cells, B-cell-depleted T cells, or PBMCs provided the cDNA or gDNA that served as material.

TCRdb's copy holds only in-frame clones and misses some; the assay was immunoSEQ multiplex PCR. The table lists around 310,000 clones, approximately 90% of them singletons. The CDR3 covers 12 residues. Trimming took off 4 bases at V and 8 bases at J, with 11 bases between the two ends. The germline CDR1 and CDR2 sequences are MNHEY and SMNVEV (reference sequence). The sample consisted of peripheral blood. The TCR was taken from a woman aged 25 to 45 with COVID-19, enrolled during active disease. The chain employs TRBV27 and TRBJ1-2, with D maybe TRBD1 (6 bases). The CDR3 DNA reads TGTGCCAGCAGTTCTGAGGGGGAGGGCTACACCTTC. It yields the protein CASSSEGEGYTF.